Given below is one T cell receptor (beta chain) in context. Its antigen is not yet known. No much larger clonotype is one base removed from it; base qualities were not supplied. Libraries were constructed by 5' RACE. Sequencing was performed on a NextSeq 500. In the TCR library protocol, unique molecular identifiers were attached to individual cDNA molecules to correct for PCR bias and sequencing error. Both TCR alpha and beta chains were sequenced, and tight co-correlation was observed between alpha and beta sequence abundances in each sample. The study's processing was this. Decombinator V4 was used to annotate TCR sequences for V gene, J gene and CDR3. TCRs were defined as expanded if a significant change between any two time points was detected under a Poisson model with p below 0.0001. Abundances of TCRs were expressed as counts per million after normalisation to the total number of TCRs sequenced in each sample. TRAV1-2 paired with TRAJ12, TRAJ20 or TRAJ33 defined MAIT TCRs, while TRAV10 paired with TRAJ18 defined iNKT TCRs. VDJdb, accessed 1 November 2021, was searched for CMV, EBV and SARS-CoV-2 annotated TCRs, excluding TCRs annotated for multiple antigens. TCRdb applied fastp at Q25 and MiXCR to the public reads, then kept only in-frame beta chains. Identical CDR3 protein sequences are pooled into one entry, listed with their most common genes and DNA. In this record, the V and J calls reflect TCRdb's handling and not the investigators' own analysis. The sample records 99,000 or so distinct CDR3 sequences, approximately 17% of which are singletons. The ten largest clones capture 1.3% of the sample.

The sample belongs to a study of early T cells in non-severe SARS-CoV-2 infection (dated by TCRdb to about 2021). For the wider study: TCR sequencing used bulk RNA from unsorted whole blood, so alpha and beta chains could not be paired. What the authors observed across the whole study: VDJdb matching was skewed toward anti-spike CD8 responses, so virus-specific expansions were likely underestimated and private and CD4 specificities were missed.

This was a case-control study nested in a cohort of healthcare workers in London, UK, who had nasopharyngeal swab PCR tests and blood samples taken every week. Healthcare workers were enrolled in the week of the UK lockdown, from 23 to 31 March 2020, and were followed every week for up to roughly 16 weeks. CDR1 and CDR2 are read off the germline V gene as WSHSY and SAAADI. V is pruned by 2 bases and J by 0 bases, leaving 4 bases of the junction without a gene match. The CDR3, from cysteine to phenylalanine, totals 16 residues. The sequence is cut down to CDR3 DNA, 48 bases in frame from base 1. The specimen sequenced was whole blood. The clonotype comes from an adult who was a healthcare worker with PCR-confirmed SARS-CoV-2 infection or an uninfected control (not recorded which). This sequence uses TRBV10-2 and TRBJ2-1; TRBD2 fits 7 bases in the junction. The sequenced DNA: TGCGCCAGCAGTGAGCCTAGCGGAAGCTCCTACAATGAGCAGTTCTTC. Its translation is CASSEPSGSSYNEQFF.